The 15 T cell receptor beta chains reported below all come from one sample, sequenced in a study of blood T cell repertoires in COVID-19. Sequenced by immunoSEQ multiplex PCR; TCRdb stores in-frame clones only, minus some. The sample has around 70,000 clones; approximately 83% are singletons. The sequencing input was peripheral blood. The receptor set was obtained from a human donor in a cohort sampled during active COVID-19.

The chain is built from TRBV11-1 and TRBJ1-6; no firm D call. In germline, CDR1 is SGHAT, CDR2 FQDESV (reference sequence). This CDR3 has 13 residues. Deletions cut 0 bases from V and 7 bases from J, with 4 bases between. CDR3 bases: TGTGCCAGCAGCTTAGCTCGGAATTCACCCCTCCACTTT. The encoded protein is CASSLARNSPLHF.

This chain connects TRBV2 to TRBJ2-3, with TRBD2 matching over 10 bases. The trim removed 9 bases at V and 2 bases at J, leaving 8 bases unmatched. The CDR3 totals 15 residues. Germline CDR1 is SNHLY and CDR2 is FYNNEI. This chain's CDR3 is CASRLAGGLTDTQYF. CDR3 sequence (DNA): TGTGCCAGTCGGTTAGCGGGGGGCCTCACAGATACGCAGTATTTT. Based on the CDR3 plus reference TRBV2 and TRBJ2-3, the full variable domain is EPEVTQTPSHQVTQMGQEVILRCVPISNHLYFYWYRQILGQKVEFLVSFYNNEISEKSEIFDDQFSVERPDGSNFTLKIRSTKLEDSAMYFCASRLAGGLTDTQYFGPGTRLTVL.

The rearrangement joins TRBV3-1 (or the pseudogene TRBV3-2) to TRBJ1-6; 7 bases match TRBD1. CDR3 length: 15 amino acids. J was trimmed by 8 bases and V by 4 bases; bases with no gene match: 8. The germline gives CDR1 LGHDT, CDR2 YNNKEL (reference sequence). The CDR3 region is CASSLTGISDSPLHF. The CDR3 DNA is TGTGCCAGCAGCCTGACAGGGATATCGGATTCACCCCTCCACTTT.

This clone was observed once. The chain employs TRBV7-2 and TRBJ2-2; TRBD1 might be the D (5 bases). The CDR3 is made up of 13 amino acids. Looked up from germline, CDR1 is SGHTA and CDR2 is FQGNSA. Trimming took off 4 bases at V and 5 bases at J, with 8 bases between the two ends. In nucleotides, the CDR3 is TGTGCCAGCAGCTACAGGTTGACCGGGGAGCTGTTTTTT. Amino acid sequence: CASSYRLTGELFF.

The V and J genes are TRBV27 and TRBJ2-7; TRBD1 matches 8 bases. CDR1 and CDR2 (germline): MNHEY, SMNVEV (reference sequence). The V and J ends lost 0 bases and 4 bases, in that order; junction bases with no gene match: 5. CDR3 size: 15 residues. As DNA, the CDR3 is TGTGCCAGCAGTTTATCTTCCGGGACAGGTTACGAGCAGTACTTC. This gives the protein CASSLSSGTGYEQYF.

V gene TRBV10-1 combines with J gene TRBJ2-5; D is ambiguous. The CDR3 sequence is 14 residues long. Germline CDR1 and CDR2: WNHNN and SYGVQD (reference sequence). Trimming stripped 4 bases from V and 1 base from J, with 10 bases between. The CDR3 spells CASSGSYLQETQYF. In DNA form, the CDR3 reads TGCGCCAGCAGTGGTTCCTACCTCCAAGAGACCCAGTACTTC.

The chain joins TRBV9 to TRBJ1-2; TRBD1 is a possible D gene (5 bases). The V end lost 0 bases, the J end lost 3 bases, and 12 bases lay between the germline ends. This CDR3 comprises 15 residues. Germline values: CDR1 SGDLS, CDR2 YYNGEE. CDR3 protein: CASSVDQGQYYGYTF. The CDR3, as DNA: TGTGCCAGCAGCGTAGATCAGGGCCAGTACTATGGCTACACCTTC.

The rearrangement joins TRBV19 to TRBJ1-1; no clear D. This CDR3 spans 14 amino acids. V shed 6 bases and J shed 0 bases, with 11 bases lying between them. CDR1 is LNHDA and CDR2 is SQIVND in the germline V gene (reference sequence). The DNA of the CDR3 is TGTGCCAGTAGACACGGGGTTCTGAACACTGAAGCTTTCTTT. It codes for CASRHGVLNTEAFF. Using reference TRBV19 and TRBJ1-1 for the parts outside the CDR3, the full variable domain is DGGITQSPKYLFRKEGQNVTLSCEQNLNHDAMYWYRQDPGQGLRLIYYSQIVNDFQKGDIAEGYSVSREKKESFPLTVTSAQKNPTAFYLCASRHGVLNTEAFFGQGTRLTVV.

The V and J genes are TRBV6-6 and TRBJ1-1; D is possibly TRBD1 (6 bases). Deletions cut 5 bases from V and 11 bases from J, with 24 bases between. This CDR3 comprises 15 residues. Germline CDR1 reads MNHNY; CDR2 reads SVGAGI (reference sequence). The CDR3 nucleotides read TGTGCCAGCAGTACCCTACAGGGAACATTCATGGAGGCTTTCTTT. Translation: CASSTLQGTFMEAFF.

The CDR3 spells CASSSPRKSSYEQYF. The CDR3 DNA is TGTGCCAGTAGTAGCCCCAGGAAGAGCTCCTACGAGCAGTACTTC. The chain combines TRBV19 with TRBJ2-7; D not resolved. Looked up from germline, CDR1 is LNHDA and CDR2 is SQIVND (reference sequence). Between the trimmed V and J ends, which lost 4 bases and 0 bases, there was a span of 13 bases. The CDR3 is made up of 15 amino acids.

The V and J genes are TRBV7-9 and TRBJ2-7, with TRBD1 as a possible D gene (6 bases). CDR1 is SEHNR, CDR2 FQNEAQ, per germline (reference sequence). There are 13 residues in the CDR3. V lost 4 bases to trimming and J lost 8 bases, with 15 bases between them. DNA of the CDR3: TGTGCCAGCAGCTCGTTACCGGGACACCAGCAGTACTTC. Translated: CASSSLPGHQQYF.

J is TRBJ2-5 and V is TRBV11-1; D is possibly TRBD2 (6 bases). CDR3 length: 13 amino acids. V lost 4 bases to trimming and J lost 2 bases, with 8 bases between them. CDR1 SGHAT and CDR2 FQDESV come from the germline V gene (reference sequence). CDR3 residues: CASSWGEQETQYF. The CDR3, as DNA: TGTGCCAGCAGCTGGGGGGAACAAGAGACCCAGTACTTC.

The chain couples TRBV4-3 to TRBJ1-3, with D unresolved. The germline gives CDR1 LGHNA, CDR2 YSLEER. The CDR3 consists of 15 residues. V lost 0 bases to trimming and J lost 2 bases, with 8 bases between them. CDR3 sequence: CASSQDPGTGNTIYF. The CDR3 DNA follows: TGCGCCAGCAGCCAAGATCCGGGAACTGGAAACACCATATATTTT.

The chain recombines TRBV29-1 with TRBJ1-2; 9 positions agree with TRBD1. V dropped 7 bases and J dropped 2; count of bases not matched to a gene: 11. Germline V gene lookup returns CDR1 SQVTM and CDR2 ANQGSEA. The CDR3 loop spans 15 amino acids. This CDR3 reads CSAIFDRGRNYGYTF. CDR3 nucleotide sequence: TGCAGCGCCATTTTCGACAGGGGGAGAAACTATGGCTACACCTTC.

The chain is built from TRBV5-4 and TRBJ1-2, with D possibly TRBD1 on 5 matching bases. The CDR3 has 15 residues. V lost 1 base and J 4 bases, leaving 14 bases between the germline ends. Germline V lookup: CDR1 SGHNT, CDR2 YYREEE (reference sequence). CDR3 loop: CASSLFRELVYGYTF. CDR3 bases: TGTGCCAGCAGCTTGTTCAGGGAATTGGTCTATGGCTACACCTTC.